This T cell receptor beta chain came from a study of identical twins. V lost 4 bases, J lost 10 bases, and 12 bases stayed unmatched. This CDR3 contains 13 residues. Germline CDR1 is GTSNPN and CDR2 is SVGIG (reference sequence). TCRdb ran MiXCR on the 5' RACE reads and lists one entry per CDR3 protein. The sample shows approximately 620,000 distinct CDR3 sequences, more than 6.5% of them seen only once. The data also belong to a second study, concerning yellow fever vaccine responses in identical twins. From that report: A vaccine T cell response that seemed partly convergent and partly personalized was reported in twins.

Material: PBMCs. This receptor was obtained from a woman between 18 and 30 years old in good health. The chain joins TRBV30 to TRBJ1-2; TRBD1 matches at 7 bases. The CDR3 sequence: CAWTTPGQWNYTF. The CDR3 DNA reads TGTGCCTGGACTACACCGGGACAGTGGAACTACACCTTC.